These 2 T cell receptor beta chains were all obtained from the same sample, sequenced in a study of vaccination and CD4 T cells after COVID-19 (dated by TCRdb to between 2022 and 2023). This sample's treatment or condition label indicates: roughly 10-day PBMC culture with coronavirus spike peptide pools or control peptides (ViraFEST assay). Antigen specificity for these receptors is unknown. The protocol used for the library was PCR. The instrument given in TCRdb is Illumina iSeq 100. At the Johns Hopkins FTIC core, DNA from the cultured CD4+ T cells underwent TCR sequencing with the Oncomine TCR Beta short-read assay. Using fastp at Q25 and MiXCR, TCRdb reprocessed the public reads and kept productive beta chains. CDR3 protein duplicates are merged, each entry listing the most common genes and DNA. Within this sample are 15,000 to 20,000 distinct CDR3 sequences, with 43% of them counted one time only. Of the sample, approximately 6% is held by the ten largest clones.

Material: CD4+ T cells from blood, cultured in vitro, obtained before SARS-CoV-2 vaccination. These receptor sequences come from a human donor who had recovered from COVID-19.

This chain joins TRBV20-1 and TRBJ1-1, with D hard to call. The CDR3 length is 13 residues. V was cut by 2 bases and J by 3 bases, with 10 bases left in between. The germline gives CDR1 DFQATT, CDR2 SNEGSKA (reference sequence). In DNA form, the CDR3 reads TGCAGTGCTAGATCTACGAGGGACACTGAAGCTTTCTTT. Translating gives CSARSTRDTEAFF.

This chain connects TRBV7-2 to TRBJ2-5; D ambiguous. The germline V and J ends were trimmed by 3 bases and 0 bases, with 5 bases remaining between them. CDR3 length: 13 amino acids. Germline loops: CDR1 SGHTA, CDR2 FQGNSA. The CDR3 sequence: CASSLLDQETQYF. CDR3 bases: TGTGCCAGCAGCTTGTTAGACCAAGAGACCCAGTACTTC.